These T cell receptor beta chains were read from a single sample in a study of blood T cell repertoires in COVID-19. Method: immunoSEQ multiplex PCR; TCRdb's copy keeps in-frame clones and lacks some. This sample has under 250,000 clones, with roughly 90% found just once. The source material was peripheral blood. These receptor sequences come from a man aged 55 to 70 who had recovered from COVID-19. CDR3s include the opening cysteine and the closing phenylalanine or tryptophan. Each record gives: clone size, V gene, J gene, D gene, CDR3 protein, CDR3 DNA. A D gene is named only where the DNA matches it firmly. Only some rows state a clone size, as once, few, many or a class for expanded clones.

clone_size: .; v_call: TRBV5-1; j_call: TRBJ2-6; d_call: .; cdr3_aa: CASSFPQPSGANVLTF; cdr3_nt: TGCGCCAGCAGCTTTCCACAGCCCTCTGGGGCCAACGTCCTGACTTTC
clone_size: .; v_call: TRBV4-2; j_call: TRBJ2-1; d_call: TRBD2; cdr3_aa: CASSQPAGGAYNEQFF; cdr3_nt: TGTGCCAGCAGCCAACCCGCGGGAGGGGCCTACAATGAGCAGTTCTTC
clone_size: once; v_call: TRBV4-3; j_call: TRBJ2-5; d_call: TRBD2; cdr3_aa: CASSQGSGEGETQYF; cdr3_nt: TGCGCCAGCAGCCAAGGTAGCGGGGAGGGAGAGACCCAGTACTTC
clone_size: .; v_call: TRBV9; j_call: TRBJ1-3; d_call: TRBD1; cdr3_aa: CASSVEGQGGNTIYF; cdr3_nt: TGTGCCAGCAGCGTAGAGGGACAGGGTGGAAACACCATATATTTT
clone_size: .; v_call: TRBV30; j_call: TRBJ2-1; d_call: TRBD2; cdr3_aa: CAWDPGLAGGPGEQFF; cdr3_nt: TGTGCCTGGGACCCGGGACTAGCGGGAGGGCCGGGGGAGCAGTTCTTC
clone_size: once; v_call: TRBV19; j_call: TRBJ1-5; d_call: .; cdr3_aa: CASSIGRGWNQPQHF; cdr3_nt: TGTGCCAGTAGTATAGGCAGGGGTTGGAATCAGCCCCAGCATTTT
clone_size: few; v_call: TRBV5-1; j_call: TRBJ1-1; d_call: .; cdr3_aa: CASSLGDTKAFF; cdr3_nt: TGCGCCAGCAGCTTGGGGGACACAAAAGCTTTCTTT
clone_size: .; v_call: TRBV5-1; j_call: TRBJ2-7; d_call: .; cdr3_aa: CASSLDRVKYF; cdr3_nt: TGCGCCAGCAGCTTGGACAGGGTAAAGTACTTC
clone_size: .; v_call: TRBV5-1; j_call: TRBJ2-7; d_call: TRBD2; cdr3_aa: CASSLAGGSSYEQYF; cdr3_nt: TGCGCCAGCAGCTTAGCGGGGGGGAGCTCCTACGAGCAGTACTTC
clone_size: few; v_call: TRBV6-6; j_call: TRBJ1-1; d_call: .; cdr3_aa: CALTRGERYEAFF; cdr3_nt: TGTGCCCTAACCCGCGGGGAACGGTATGAAGCTTTCTTT
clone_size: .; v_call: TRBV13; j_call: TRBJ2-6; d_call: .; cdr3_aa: CASSLTSSGANVLTF; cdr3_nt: TGTGCCAGCAGCCTCACTAGCTCTGGGGCCAACGTCCTGACTTTC
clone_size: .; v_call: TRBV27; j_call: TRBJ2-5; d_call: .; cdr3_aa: CASSLQPMTSRGTQYF; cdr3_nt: TGTGCCAGCAGTCTTCAACCGATGACATCCCGGGGGACCCAGTACTTC
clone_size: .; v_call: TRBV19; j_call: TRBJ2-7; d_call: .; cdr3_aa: CASSTWGGGTYEQYF; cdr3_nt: TGTGCCAGTAGTACATGGGGAGGGGGAACCTACGAGCAGTACTTC
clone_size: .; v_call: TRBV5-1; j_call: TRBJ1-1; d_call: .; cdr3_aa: CASSLEEHRVTEAFF; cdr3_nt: TGCGCCAGCAGCTTGGAGGAGCATCGGGTCACTGAAGCTTTCTTT
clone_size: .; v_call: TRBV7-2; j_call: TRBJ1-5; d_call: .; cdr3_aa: CASSSLRPGAPQHF; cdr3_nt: TGTGCCAGCAGCTCCCTGCGCCCAGGGGCGCCCCAGCATTTT
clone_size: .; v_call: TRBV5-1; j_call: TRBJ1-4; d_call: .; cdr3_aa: CASSLGGDEKLFF; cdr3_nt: TGCGCCAGCAGCTTAGGCGGGGACGAAAAACTGTTTTTT